Following are 10 T cell receptor beta chains from one sample sequenced in a study of shared clonotypes between healthy human individuals. Assay: immunoSEQ multiplex PCR; the TCRdb copy retains only in-frame clones and omits some. The data show a few million clones, 92% seen once. Sequencing was done on a sample of naive CD4+ T cells from PBMCs. Subset defined: CD45RA+ positively selected. Receptor source: a man between 18 and 35 years old in good health. Some clones in this sample may be carry-over from other donors' samples.

This chain links TRBV5-1 with TRBJ2-6; D might be TRBD1 (5 bases). The CDR3 length is 15 residues. CDR1 is SGHRS, CDR2 YFSETQ, per germline. V dropped 4 bases and J dropped 0 bases, with 8 bases sitting between them. This CDR3 is CASSVGVSGANVLTF. The CDR3 DNA reads as TGCGCCAGCAGCGTAGGGGTCTCTGGGGCCAACGTCCTGACTTTC.

This clone came up once. The chain couples TRBV5-5 to TRBJ2-5; D gene ambiguous. The V and J ends lost 0 bases and 0 bases respectively, with 3 bases between them. Germline-derived CDR1 and CDR2 are SGHKS and YYEKEE (reference sequence). The CDR3 sequence is 13 residues long. The CDR3 region has the DNA TGTGCCAGCAGCTTGGGCAACCAAGAGACCCAGTACTTC. Encoded protein: CASSLGNQETQYF.

Here the CDR3 reads CASSFTSAGELFF. Written as DNA, the CDR3 is TGTGCCAGCAGCTTTACTAGCGCCGGGGAGCTGTTTTTT. The V gene is TRBV11-3, the J gene TRBJ2-2; TRBD2 agrees at 7 bases. Germline V CDR1 and CDR2: SGHNT, YENEEA. The CDR3 totals 13 residues. V shed 3 bases and J 6 bases; nucleotides not matched to a gene: 1.

This chain links TRBV7-2 with TRBJ2-7; D is ambiguous. Germline V lookup: CDR1 SGHTA, CDR2 FQGNSA. V lost 2 bases to trimming and J lost 6 bases, with 17 bases between them. The CDR3 covers 15 residues. DNA of the CDR3: TGTGCCAGCAGCTTAATCCCAAATATGGACCGCGAGCAGTACTTC. Its protein is CASSLIPNMDREQYF.

This clone was picked up one time. The chain uses TRBV4-3 and TRBJ2-4; no reliable D call. CDR1 and CDR2 (germline): LGHNA, YSLEER. Trimming stripped 0 bases from V and 0 bases from J, with 12 bases between. This CDR3 contains 17 residues. As DNA, the CDR3 is TGCGCCAGCAGCCAAGATATAAGGCAGTTAGCCAAAAACATTCAGTACTTC. Translating gives CASSQDIRQLAKNIQYF.

This chain joins TRBV2 and TRBJ2-1; D perhaps matches TRBD2 (5 bases). V was shortened by 7 bases and J by 8 bases, with 18 bases between the two germline ends. The germline V gene has CDR1 SNHLY and CDR2 FYNNEI. This CDR3 spans 14 amino acids. CDR3 protein: CASTGIALVDEQFF. CDR3 nucleotides: TGTGCCAGCACGGGAATAGCCCTAGTCGATGAGCAGTTCTTC. Filled out from reference TRBV2 and TRBJ2-1, the complete variable domain reads EPEVTQTPSHQVTQMGQEVILRCVPISNHLYFYWYRQILGQKVEFLVSFYNNEISEKSEIFDDQFSVERPDGSNFTLKIRSTKLEDSAMYFCASTGIALVDEQFFGPGTRLTVL.

As for this clone: Distinct nucleotide sequences in the sample also encode this CDR3. The chain employs TRBV29-1 and TRBJ2-1; D is possibly TRBD1 or TRBD2 (5 bases each). The germline V gene encodes CDR1 SQVTM and CDR2 ANQGSEA. This CDR3 is built from 10 residues. Trimming stripped 6 bases from V and 7 bases from J, with 7 bases between. In nucleotides, the CDR3 is TGCAGCGTGGGGGTGAATGAGCAGTTCTTC. Its translation: CSVGVNEQFF.

The J gene is TRBJ1-1, the V gene TRBV2, with D perhaps TRBD1 (5 bases). The germline V gene has CDR1 SNHLY and CDR2 FYNNEI. The length of the CDR3 is 13 residues. Trimming shortened V by 4 bases and J by 2 bases, and 8 bases separated the two germline ends. The CDR3 DNA sequence: TGTGCCAGCAGTGGACAGTTCAACACTGAAGCTTTCTTT. Its protein is CASSGQFNTEAFF.

This chain's CDR3 is CASSRGRALGDTIYF. CDR3 in DNA: TGTGCCAGCAGCAGGGGACGGGCCCTCGGAGACACCATATATTTT. The chain carries TRBV27 and TRBJ1-3, with D perhaps matching TRBD1 (6 bases). The CDR3 contains 15 residues. Germline V lookup: CDR1 MNHEY, CDR2 SMNVEV (reference sequence). The V end lost 6 bases, the J end lost 8 bases, and 20 bases lay between the germline ends.

The chain recombines TRBV12-5 with TRBJ2-4; D is uncertain. V was cut by 8 bases and J by 5 bases, with 10 bases left in between. This CDR3 is built from 12 residues. The germline gives CDR1 LGHNT, CDR2 FRNRAP. CDR3 nucleotide sequence: TGTGCTAGTTTACACAGCGAAAACATTCAGTACTTC. Its protein is CASLHSENIQYF.